These T cell receptor beta chains were read from a single sample in a study of shared clonotypes between healthy human individuals. Sequencing was performed with immunoSEQ multiplex PCR; in TCRdb, only in-frame clones are kept and a portion is missing. The sample includes 2,100,000 or so clones, around 95% seen only once; the top ten take roughly 0.13%. Sequencing was done on a sample of naive CD4+ T cells sorted from blood. These receptors were obtained from a man between 18 and 29 years old in good health. The CDR3 runs from the conserved cysteine through the conserved F or W. A D gene is named only where the DNA matches it firmly. A row's size may be missing; if present it is once, few, many or a size class.

d_call clone_size j_call v_call cdr3_aa cdr3_nt
TRBD1 - TRBJ2-7 TRBV2 CASSRDRGTHEQYF TGTGCCAGCAGTCGGGACAGGGGGACCCACGAGCAGTACTTC
TRBD1 - TRBJ2-1 TRBV5-6 CASSPGQGTYNEQFF TGTGCCAGCAGCCCCGGACAGGGGACCTACAATGAGCAGTTCTTC
- - TRBJ1-5 TRBV5-5 CASSLNSNQPQHF TGTGCCAGCAGCTTGAACAGCAATCAGCCCCAGCATTTT
- - TRBJ1-3 TRBV11-2 CASSLSFVGANSGNTIYF TGTGCCAGCAGCTTAAGTTTCGTCGGGGCAAACTCTGGAAACACCATATATTTT
- - TRBJ1-6 TRBV10-2 CASSEGTLNSPLHF TGCGCCAGCAGTGAGGGGACCCTTAATTCACCCCTCCACTTT
- - TRBJ2-2 TRBV6-6 CASVRRDTGELFF TGTGCCAGTGTTAGGAGGGACACCGGGGAGCTGTTTTTT
TRBD2 - TRBJ2-5 TRBV5-6 CASSPRLAGNQETQYF TGTGCCAGCAGCCCCCGACTAGCGGGGAACCAAGAGACCCAGTACTTC
- once TRBJ2-7 TRBV6-1 CASSEAPTYEQYF TGTGCCAGCAGTGAAGCCCCAACCTACGAGCAGTACTTC
TRBD2 - TRBJ2-2 TRBV25-1 CASSISGSVNTGELFF TGTGCCAGCAGTATAAGCGGGAGTGTAAACACCGGGGAGCTGTTTTTT
- - TRBJ2-5 TRBV7-6 CASSYSGIQETQYF TGTGCCAGCAGCTATTCAGGGATTCAAGAGACCCAGTACTTC